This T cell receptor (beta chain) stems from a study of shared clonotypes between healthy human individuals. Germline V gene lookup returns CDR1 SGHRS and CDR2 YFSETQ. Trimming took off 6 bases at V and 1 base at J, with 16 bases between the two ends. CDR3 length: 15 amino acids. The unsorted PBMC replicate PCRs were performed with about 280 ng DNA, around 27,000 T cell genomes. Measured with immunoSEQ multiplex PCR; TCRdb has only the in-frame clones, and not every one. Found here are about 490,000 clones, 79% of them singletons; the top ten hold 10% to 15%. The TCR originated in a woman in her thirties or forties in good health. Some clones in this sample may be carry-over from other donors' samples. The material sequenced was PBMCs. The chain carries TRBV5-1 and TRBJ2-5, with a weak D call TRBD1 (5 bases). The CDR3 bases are TGCGCCAGCAAACCCCAGGGTGGCGGCCAAGAGACCCAGTACTTC. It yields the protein CASKPQGGGQETQYF.